The entry that follows covers one TCR beta chain sequence. Its antigen is currently unknown. The sample comes from a study of blood T cells in healthy people across ages. Study conclusions and caveats: Lack of knowledge of donor CMV status possibly confounded expanded clonotype changes.

V lost 5 bases and J lost 1, with 12 bases in between. Germline assignment: CDR1 LNHNV and CDR2 YYDKDF (reference sequence). The CDR3 consists of 15 residues. The use of a sample-barcoded 5' primer and a J-beta primer mix characterized a second PCR of roughly 6 to 11 cycles. TCRdb independently ran MiXCR on the 5' RACE reads; one entry per CDR3 protein. The sample consists of around 850,000 distinct CDR3 sequences, about 34% of them appearing once. The chain joins TRBV15 to TRBJ1-5; D gene ambiguous. This sequence originates from a man in his late teens or twenties in good health. The sample was blood. The CDR3 DNA reads as TGTGCCACCAGCCCCGTCGAGGGAAGCAATCAGCCCCAGCATTTT. It specifies CATSPVEGSNQPQHF.